This TCR beta chain was recovered during a study of blood T cell repertoires in COVID-19. The germline gives CDR1 LNHDA, CDR2 SQIVND (reference sequence). V lost 3 bases and J lost 3, with 6 bases in between. The CDR3 spans 13 residues. Here immunoSEQ multiplex PCR was the method, and the copy in TCRdb shows in-frame clones only, minus some. The sample records around 390,000 clones, more than 75% being singletons. The rearrangement links TRBV19 to TRBJ1-3; D uncertain. The TCR comes from a woman aged 45-60 years who had recovered from COVID-19. Sequencing used PBMCs or T cells enriched from blood (not recorded which). The CDR3 bases are TGTGCCAGTAGTATTTCCGGTGGAAACACCATATATTTT. Its protein is CASSISGGNTIYF.